Listed below are T cell receptor beta chains from one sample, sequenced in a study of T cells in Graves' hyperthyroidism and ophthalmopathy. In TCRdb, the multiplex PCR reads were re-called with MiXCR into one record per CDR3 protein. Of roughly 720,000 distinct CDR3 sequences listed, around 15% are singletons. Sequencing used blood. The receptors come from a man aged 50 to 59 with Graves' hyperthyroidism. Both conserved end residues are part of each CDR3. The D gene is left open where the match is weak. Rows give clone size only sometimes, using once, few, many, or a class for an expanded clone.

many	TRBJ2-7	-	TRBV11-2	CASSLDREEQYF	TGTGCCAGCAGCTTAGATCGGGAAGAGCAGTACTTC
few	TRBJ2-1	TRBD2	TRBV27	CASSSPRGRSHEQFF	TGTGCCAGCAGTTCTCCCCGCGGGAGGAGCCATGAGCAGTTCTTC
-	TRBJ2-2	-	TRBV15	CATSRDLSGGELFF	TGTGCCACCAGCAGAGATTTATCGGGCGGGGAGCTGTTTTTT
many	TRBJ2-7	TRBD2	TRBV28	CASSSVGLAVPEQYF	TGTGCCAGCAGTTCGGTCGGACTAGCTGTTCCCGAGCAGTACTTC
many	TRBJ1-1	-	TRBV27	CASSGGRTEAFF	TGTGCCAGCAGCGGAGGACGGACTGAAGCTTTCTTT
-	TRBJ2-1	-	TRBV7-9	CASSLDRPHGQFF	TGTGCCAGCAGCTTAGACAGACCCCACGGGCAGTTCTTC
many	TRBJ2-7	TRBD2	TRBV5-5	CASARTSGSSYEQYF	TGTGCCAGCGCTCGGACTAGCGGGAGTTCCTACGAGCAGTACTTC
-	TRBJ2-1	TRBD2	TRBV27	CASKKLAVYNEQFF	TGTGCCAGCAAGAAGCTAGCGGTCTACAATGAGCAGTTCTTC
-	TRBJ2-7	-	TRBV25-1	CATSEEFHSYEQYF	TGTGCCACCTCTGAGGAATTCCATTCCTACGAGCAGTACTTC
-	TRBJ2-3	TRBD2	TRBV3-1	CASSFSGRAPDTQYF	TGTGCCAGCAGCTTTAGCGGGAGGGCCCCAGATACGCAGTATTTT
many	TRBJ2-3	-	TRBV28	CASSFGAVASTDTQYF	TGTGCCAGCAGTTTTGGGGCGGTCGCTAGCACAGATACGCAGTATTTT
few	TRBJ2-7	-	TRBV3-1	CASSPGTAAYYEQYF	TGTGCCAGCAGCCCCGGGACGGCGGCCTACTACGAGCAGTACTTC